The present T cell receptor (beta chain) was sequenced within a study of T cell responses to AZD1222 COVID-19 vaccine. Study-wide points: A reported finding is that nearly half of spike-specific TCRs target unmutated variant regions. Females outnumbered males among donors, who were mostly white British; clonal diversity was possibly underestimated. With two AZD1222 doses given, Spike-specific TCR breadth and depth both rose. Only a handful of AZD1222 recipients, roughly 6 in all, had baseline seropositivity.

This CDR3 region has 17 residues. With V trimmed by 4 bases and J by 0 bases, 6 bases remained unmatched. The germline gives CDR1 SGHRS, CDR2 YFSETQ. On this clone itself: The antigen is not known.

The table came from immunoSEQ multiplex PCR; TCRdb's copy has only in-frame clones and leaves some out. Found here are about 86,000 clones, around nine tenths of them singletons; the top ten hold less than 6%. V usage is TRBV5-1 and J usage is TRBJ2-6; TRBD1 agrees at 8 bases. Source: peripheral blood, taken 28 days after the second AZD1222 dose. This receptor was obtained from an adult who received the AZD1222 COVID-19 vaccine. As DNA, the CDR3 is TGCGCCAGCAGCCGGACAGGGCGGGCCTCTGGGGCCAACGTCCTGACTTTC. Translating gives CASSRTGRASGANVLTF. The complete variable domain, with remaining parts taken from reference TRBV5-1 and TRBJ2-6, reads KAGVTQTPRYLIKTRGQQVTLSCSPISGHRSVSWYQQTPGQGLQFLFEYFSETQRNKGNFPGRFSGRQFSNSRSEMNVSTLELGDSALYLCASSRTGRASGANVLTFGAGSRLTVL.